This T cell receptor (beta chain) was obtained from a study of regulatory T cells in long-lasting Graves disease. The study, taken as a whole, reports: Samples came from peripheral blood alone, without thyroid tissue. Persistent cases of Graves' showed reduced TCR diversity relative to newly diagnosed patients. Whereas approximately 950 public clonotypes were shared by new patients, persistent patients shared more, at roughly 3,000.

This clonotype has only a few counts. Its target is unknown. This CDR3 has 14 amino acids. J was trimmed by 8 bases and V by 2 bases; bases with no gene match: 4. Germline V CDR1 and CDR2: MNHNS, SASEGT. Assembly of TCR beta libraries relied on iRepertoire HTBI primers together with Arm-PCR of CDR3 regions. Source study methods: Identified segments across samples numbered just over 60 TRBV and 14 to 15 TRBJ. MiXCR was run by TCRdb on the multiplex PCR reads, yielding one entry per CDR3 protein. The V and J calls shown here were made by TCRdb, not taken from the authors' results. The sample includes about 290,000 distinct CDR3 sequences, roughly a fifth of them seen just once. As to time point: persistent/refractory GD, antithyroid drugs over 5 years with positive TRAb. PBMCs provided the RNA from which the TCR library was made.

The origin of this receptor is a female donor with Graves disease. The chain couples TRBV6-1 to TRBJ1-4; 8 nucleotides match TRBD1. The sequencing used peripheral blood mononuclear cells (PBMCs), collected when the disease was refractory, from a patient treated with antithyroid drugs. The CDR3 sequence: CASSERTGLEKLFF. DNA for the CDR3: TGTGCCAGCAGTGAAAGGACAGGGCTAGAAAAACTGTTTTTT.